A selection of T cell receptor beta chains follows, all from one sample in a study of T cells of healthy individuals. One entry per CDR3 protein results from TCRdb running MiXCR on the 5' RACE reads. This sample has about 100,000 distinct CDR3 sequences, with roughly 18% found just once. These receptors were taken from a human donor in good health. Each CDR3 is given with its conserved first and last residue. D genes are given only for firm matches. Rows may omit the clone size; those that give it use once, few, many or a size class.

CDR3 protein: CASSVRFTDTQYF; CDR3 DNA: TGTGCCAGCAGCGTTCGTTTCACAGATACGCAGTATTTT; clone size: many; V gene: TRBV9; J gene: TRBJ2-3; D gene: NA
CDR3 protein: CASSSRHGGGYEQYF; CDR3 DNA: TGTGCCAGCAGTTCTCGTCACGGCGGGGGCTACGAGCAGTACTTC; clone size: NA; V gene: TRBV27; J gene: TRBJ2-7; D gene: TRBD2
CDR3 protein: CASSLGGKGGYGYTF; CDR3 DNA: TGCGCCAGCAGCTTGGGAGGGAAAGGAGGCTATGGCTACACCTTC; clone size: few; V gene: TRBV5-1; J gene: TRBJ1-2; D gene: NA
CDR3 protein: CSARGGQAGGPQETQYF; CDR3 DNA: TGCAGTGCTAGAGGAGGGCAGGCGGGGGGGCCTCAAGAGACCCAGTACTTC; clone size: NA; V gene: TRBV20-1; J gene: TRBJ2-5; D gene: TRBD2
CDR3 protein: CASSHYVRQGLAKNIQYF; CDR3 DNA: TGCGCCAGCAGTCATTACGTACGACAGGGACTAGCCAAAAACATTCAGTACTTC; clone size: many; V gene: TRBV23-1; J gene: TRBJ2-4; D gene: NA
CDR3 protein: CASRWTGGDTDTQYF; CDR3 DNA: TGTGCCAGTAGGTGGACAGGGGGCGACACAGATACGCAGTATTTT; clone size: NA; V gene: TRBV19; J gene: TRBJ2-3; D gene: TRBD1
CDR3 protein: CAISEKGLLGNTIYF; CDR3 DNA: TGTGCCATCAGTGAAAAGGGGTTACTTGGAAACACCATATATTTT; clone size: NA; V gene: TRBV10-3; J gene: TRBJ1-3; D gene: NA
CDR3 protein: CASSPRGDLSTDTQYF; CDR3 DNA: TGCGCCAGCAGCCCACGGGGGGATCTTAGCACAGATACGCAGTATTTT; clone size: NA; V gene: TRBV4-1; J gene: TRBJ2-3; D gene: TRBD2
CDR3 protein: CASSPQADRNTIYF; CDR3 DNA: TGTGCCAGCAGCCCACAGGCAGATAGGAACACCATATATTTT; clone size: few; V gene: TRBV13; J gene: TRBJ1-3; D gene: NA
CDR3 protein: CASSLHGGTDTQYF; CDR3 DNA: TGTGCCAGCAGCTTACACGGAGGCACAGATACGCAGTATTTT; clone size: many; V gene: TRBV7-2; J gene: TRBJ2-3; D gene: NA
CDR3 protein: CASSSGTYNSPLHF; CDR3 DNA: TGTGCCAGCAGCTCCGGGACGTATAATTCACCCCTCCACTTT; clone size: few; V gene: TRBV7-3; J gene: TRBJ1-6; D gene: NA
CDR3 protein: CASSRGRGGGTEAFF; CDR3 DNA: TGTGCCAGCAGCCGTGGTCGGGGAGGGGGCACTGAAGCTTTCTTT; clone size: NA; V gene: TRBV3-1; J gene: TRBJ1-1; D gene: NA
CDR3 protein: CSASRGAYEQYF; CDR3 DNA: TGCAGTGCTAGTCGGGGAGCCTACGAGCAGTACTTC; clone size: few; V gene: TRBV20-1; J gene: TRBJ2-7; D gene: NA